A single sample gave rise to the 27 T cell receptor beta chains below, sequenced in a study of blood T cell repertoires in COVID-19. Data came from immunoSEQ multiplex PCR; TCRdb stores just in-frame clones and leaves some out. Among under 80,000 clones listed, roughly 72% were seen once. Sequencing was carried out using peripheral blood. Receptors originate from a man between 60 and 70 years old with COVID-19, enrolled during active disease.

This chain links TRBV19 with TRBJ2-3, with TRBD1 matching over 10 bases. CDR1 and CDR2 (germline): LNHDA, SQIVND (reference sequence). V was clipped by 4 bases and J by 6 bases; unmatched bases: 13. The CDR3 loop spans 17 amino acids. CDR3 DNA: TGTGCCAGTAGTAACCCCCCGGGACAGGGGATGCGGGATACGCAGTATTTT. It translates to CASSNPPGQGMRDTQYF.

The chain combines TRBV5-6 with TRBJ2-2, with 8 bases aligning to TRBD1. The J segment lost 3 bases and the V segment lost 7 bases, leaving 2 bases of the junction unmatched. This CDR3 is built from 13 residues. Per germline, CDR1 SGHDT and CDR2 YYEEEE. Here the CDR3 reads CASGTGDTGELFF. The CDR3 coding sequence is TGTGCCAGCGGGACAGGAGACACCGGGGAGCTGTTTTTT.

The chain has TRBV7-9 and TRBJ2-7; no clear D gene. V lost 7 bases and J 2 bases, leaving 9 bases between the germline ends. This CDR3 spans 12 amino acids. Germline CDR1 SEHNR, CDR2 FQNEAQ (reference sequence). CDR3 protein: CASTLGTYEQYF. For the CDR3, the DNA is TGTGCCAGCACCCTTGGCACCTACGAGCAGTACTTC.

The V call is TRBV2, the J call TRBJ1-1; weak D call: TRBD1 (6 bases). The germline V gene has CDR1 SNHLY and CDR2 FYNNEI. This CDR3 region has 13 residues. V gave up 7 bases and J gave up 4 bases, with 13 bases separating them. The CDR3 spells CASTQGGGTEAFF. The CDR3 DNA follows: TGTGCCAGCACCCAAGGGGGGGGCACTGAAGCTTTCTTT.

The J gene is TRBJ1-4, the V gene TRBV4-1; weak D call: TRBD1 (6 bases). The V end lost 0 bases, the J end lost 5 bases, and 10 bases lay between the germline ends. Germline V gene data show CDR1 as MGHRA and CDR2 as YSYEKL. The CDR3 is 15 residues long. The CDR3 nucleotides are TGCGCCAGCAGCCAAGAACGGGGGGCAAATGAAAAACTGTTTTTT. It translates to CASSQERGANEKLFF.

V and J are TRBV5-5 and TRBJ2-2; D unresolved. The V end lost 4 bases, the J end lost 5 bases, and 6 bases lay between the germline ends. CDR1 is SGHKS and CDR2 is YYEKEE in the germline V gene (reference sequence). This CDR3 has 12 amino acids. CDR3 protein: CASSQRTGELFF. The CDR3 DNA reads TGTGCCAGCAGCCAGAGGACCGGGGAGCTGTTTTTT. The complete variable domain, with remaining parts taken from reference TRBV5-5 and TRBJ2-2, reads DAGVTQSPTHLIKTRGQQVTLRCSPISGHKSVSWYQQVLGQGPQFIFQYYEKEERGRGNFPDRFSARQFPNYSSELNVNALLLGDSALYLCASSQRTGELFFGEGSRLTVL.

This clone occurred a few times. The J gene is TRBJ2-4, the V gene TRBV2, with D maybe TRBD2 (5 bases). Germline CDR1 and CDR2: SNHLY and FYNNEI. The CDR3 runs to 11 residues. V lost 3 bases, J lost 11 bases, and 8 bases lay in between. CDR3 in DNA: TGTGCCAGCAGTGAGCTAGCCTTTCAGTACTTC. Protein product: CASSELAFQYF. The full variable domain, in which reference TRBV2 and TRBJ2-4 provide the parts outside the CDR3, is EPEVTQTPSHQVTQMGQEVILRCVPISNHLYFYWYRQILGQKVEFLVSFYNNEISEKSEIFDDQFSVERPDGSNFTLKIRSTKLEDSAMYFCASSELAFQYFGAGTRLSVL.

The chain employs TRBV7-2 and TRBJ1-2; a weak D match, TRBD1 (5 bases). The germline V and J ends were trimmed by 7 bases and 4 bases, with 19 bases remaining between them. Germline CDR1 and CDR2: SGHTA and FQGNSA. This CDR3 has 15 residues. The CDR3 DNA is TGTGCCAGCACCTCCAGAGGAGGGGTGATCTATGGCTACACCTTC. It codes for CASTSRGGVIYGYTF. Complete variable domain (other parts from reference TRBV7-2 and TRBJ1-2): GAGVSQSPSNKVTEKGKDVELRCDPISGHTALYWYRQSLGQGLEFLIYFQGNSAPDKSGLPSDRFSAERTGGSVSTLTIQRTQQEDSAVYLCASTSRGGVIYGYTFGSGTRLTVV.

The genes are TRBV5-1 and TRBJ2-5; 7 positions match TRBD2. The CDR3 loop spans 15 amino acids. J lost 5 bases, V lost 0 bases, and 7 bases had no gene match. Looked up from germline, CDR1 is SGHRS and CDR2 is YFSETQ. This CDR3 is CASSLVSSGGETQYF. In DNA form, the CDR3 reads TGCGCCAGCAGCTTGGTCTCTAGCGGTGGGGAGACCCAGTACTTC.

This chain links TRBV9 with TRBJ1-2; possible D gene TRBD1, 5 bases. The CDR3 is 15 residues long. The germline V gene encodes CDR1 SGDLS and CDR2 YYNGEE. V shed 3 bases and J shed 4 bases, with 16 bases lying between them. CDR3 coding DNA: TGTGCCAGCAGCGGTCCGTCGGGGGATATCTATGGCTACACCTTC. It specifies CASSGPSGDIYGYTF.

This clone was seen many times. Other DNA sequences in this specimen translate into the identical CDR3. V and J are TRBV2 and TRBJ2-7, with 11 bases matching TRBD2. This CDR3 comprises 14 residues. The V segment lost 7 bases and the J segment 7 bases; nucleotides outside the gene matches: 9. CDR1 and CDR2 (germline): SNHLY, FYNNEI. Here the CDR3 DNA reads TGTGCCAGCAAAGCTAGCGGGGGGCGGGGGGAGCAGTACTTC. The encoded protein is CASKASGGRGEQYF.

Remarks on this clone: The sample has other DNA sequences that encode this CDR3 too. This sequence joins TRBV6-1 and TRBJ2-7, with D possibly being TRBD1 (6 bases). Germline CDR1 reads MNHNS; CDR2 reads SASEGT. CDR3 length: 16 residues. V was trimmed by 0 bases and J by 4 bases, leaving 16 bases between them. The CDR3 DNA reads as TGTGCCAGCAGTGAAGCGGCCCTCAGGGGTGGGTACGAGCAGTACTTC. Amino acid sequence: CASSEAALRGGYEQYF.

This chain links TRBV5-1 with TRBJ2-7; 9 positions match TRBD1. Germline-derived CDR1 and CDR2 are SGHRS and YFSETQ. The CDR3 runs to 14 residues. J gave up 1 base and V 7 bases, and 6 bases lay outside the gene matches. For the CDR3, the DNA is TGCGCCAGCGGCAGGGGGACAGGGTCCTACGAGCAGTACTTC. This sequence encodes CASGRGTGSYEQYF. Based on the CDR3 plus reference TRBV5-1 and TRBJ2-7, the full variable domain is KAGVTQTPRYLIKTRGQQVTLSCSPISGHRSVSWYQQTPGQGLQFLFEYFSETQRNKGNFPGRFSGRQFSNSRSEMNVSTLELGDSALYLCASGRGTGSYEQYFGPGTRLTVT.

V gene TRBV7-2 combines with J gene TRBJ2-1; 7 bases are a match to TRBD2. The trim removed 3 bases at V and 0 bases at J, leaving 5 bases unmatched. The germline V gene has CDR1 SGHTA and CDR2 FQGNSA. This CDR3 comprises 16 residues. CDR3 region: CASSLGGSSSYNEQFF. CDR3 coding DNA: TGTGCCAGCAGCTTGGGGGGGTCGAGCTCCTACAATGAGCAGTTCTTC.

This clone was picked up a small number of times. The chain employs TRBV28 and TRBJ1-5; D is unclear. CDR1 is MDHEN and CDR2 is SYDVKM in the germline V gene. Trimming pared 5 bases from V and 5 bases from J, leaving 10 bases between. CDR3 size: 13 residues. The CDR3 region is CASSTYQDQPQHF. CDR3 in DNA: TGTGCCAGCAGTACCTATCAGGATCAGCCCCAGCATTTT.

This sequence joins TRBV7-2 and TRBJ1-1; TRBD1 matches at 7 bases. Losses at the gene ends were 5 bases for V and 4 bases for J; bases not matched to a gene: 4. The CDR3 spans 13 residues. The germline gives CDR1 SGHTA, CDR2 FQGNSA. CDR3 loop: CASSINRGTEAFF. The CDR3 region has the DNA TGTGCCAGCAGCATAAACAGGGGCACTGAAGCTTTCTTT.

The gene calls are TRBV11-2 and TRBJ2-7; TRBD2 matches 14 bases. V dropped 1 base and J dropped 2; count of bases not matched to a gene: 1. In germline, CDR1 is SGHAT, CDR2 FQNNGV. The CDR3 has 16 amino acids. The CDR3 loop is CASSLATSGRAYEQYF. As DNA, the CDR3 is TGTGCCAGCAGCTTAGCGACTAGCGGGAGGGCCTACGAGCAGTACTTC.

This rearrangement joins TRBV5-1 to TRBJ2-1; 10 nucleotides line up with TRBD2. CDR3 length equals 16 residues. Germline CDR1 and CDR2: SGHRS and YFSETQ. V gave up 2 bases and J gave up 2 bases; unmatched junction bases: 4. The CDR3 here is CASSFSSGGPYNEQFF. The CDR3 DNA follows: TGCGCCAGCAGCTTCTCTAGCGGGGGTCCCTACAATGAGCAGTTCTTC.

V usage is TRBV6-1 and J usage is TRBJ1-5; no reliable D call. V lost 0 bases and J 5 bases, leaving 5 bases between the germline ends. CDR1 and CDR2 (germline): MNHNS, SASEGT. The CDR3 is made up of 13 amino acids. The chain's CDR3 is CASSEALYQPQHF. DNA for the CDR3: TGTGCCAGCAGTGAAGCACTTTATCAGCCCCAGCATTTT.

This clone was picked up a small number of times. The chain has TRBV6-5 and TRBJ1-5; 9 nucleotides match TRBD1. Germline trimming cut 6 bases from V and 7 bases from J; bases unmatched to any gene: 4. CDR1 is MNHEY and CDR2 is SVGAGI in the germline V gene. This CDR3 spans 13 amino acids. The DNA of the CDR3 is TGTGCCAGCAGCACAGGGGGCGGGCAGCCCCAGCATTTT. Translating it yields CASSTGGGQPQHF.

The chain has TRBV28 and TRBJ1-1; the D gene is possibly TRBD1 (5 bases). CDR1 MDHEN and CDR2 SYDVKM come from the germline V gene. The CDR3 covers 14 residues. V was clipped by 5 bases and J by 4 bases, with 14 bases between them. The CDR3 sequence is CASSLIQGGTEAFF. In nucleotides, the CDR3 is TGTGCCAGCAGTCTAATTCAGGGTGGCACTGAAGCTTTCTTT.

This clone has a single count. The chain combines TRBV30 with TRBJ1-1; D is unclear. The CDR3 is made up of 12 amino acids. Trimming stripped 8 bases from V and 3 bases from J, with 13 bases between. Germline V gene data show CDR1 as GTSNPN and CDR2 as SVGIG (reference sequence). The CDR3 loop reads CAVARLYTEAFF. CDR3 bases: TGTGCCGTAGCACGGTTATACACTGAAGCTTTCTTT.

As DNA, the CDR3 is TGTGCTAGTGGTTTGGTACCACTAGCGGGGGGAAACGAGCAGTACTTC. This gives the protein CASGLVPLAGGNEQYF. This chain links TRBV12-5 with TRBJ2-7; 12 positions match TRBD2. The CDR3 consists of 16 residues. Trimming cost V 0 bases and J 5 bases; bases outside gene matches: 5. Germline lookup yields CDR1 LGHNT and CDR2 FRNRAP.

The V call is TRBV3-1 (or the pseudogene TRBV3-2), the J call TRBJ2-1, with 7 bases fitting TRBD1. The CDR3 consists of 15 residues. The germline CDR1 and CDR2 sequences are LGHDT and YNNKEL (reference sequence). V was clipped by 2 bases and J by 7 bases; unmatched bases: 8. CDR3 loop: CASSQWDSNRNEQFF. In nucleotides, the CDR3 is TGTGCCAGCAGCCAATGGGACAGCAACCGGAATGAGCAGTTCTTC.

This clone was seen a few times. This chain uses TRBV4-2 with TRBJ2-2; D perhaps matches TRBD2 (5 bases). The ends were cut back, 6 bases at V and 7 bases at J, with 12 bases in the middle. There are 13 residues in the CDR3. The germline CDR1 and CDR2 sequences are LGHNA and YNFKEQ. CDR3 DNA: TGTGCCAGCAGTCGGACTGCCAGCGGGGAGCTGTTTTTT. This translates into CASSRTASGELFF.

V is TRBV25-1 and J is TRBJ1-4; D is undetermined. This CDR3 region has 17 residues. CDR1 and CDR2 from the germline V gene are MGHDK and SYGVNS. V lost 1 base and J 2 bases, leaving 14 bases between the germline ends. The CDR3 reads CASSELAGTGTNEKLFF. The CDR3 nucleotides read TGTGCCAGCAGTGAATTGGCAGGCACTGGGACTAATGAAAAACTGTTTTTT. The complete variable domain, with remaining parts taken from reference TRBV25-1 and TRBJ1-4, reads EADIYQTPRYLVIGTGKKITLECSQTMGHDKMYWYQQDPGMELHLIHYSYGVNSTEKGDLSSESTVSRIRTEHFPLTLESARPSHTSQYLCASSELAGTGTNEKLFFGSGTQLSVL.

This rearrangement joins TRBV5-4 to TRBJ1-3; 7 nucleotides line up with TRBD1. This CDR3 contains 16 residues. Trimming at V came to 2 bases and at J to 0 bases, leaving 5 bases not matched to a gene. Germline V CDR1 and CDR2: SGHNT, YYREEE (reference sequence). The CDR3 here is CASSLAGTASGNTIYF. The CDR3 nucleotides are TGTGCCAGCAGCTTAGCCGGGACAGCCTCTGGAAACACCATATATTTT. The full variable domain, in which reference TRBV5-4 and TRBJ1-3 provide the parts outside the CDR3, is ETGVTQSPTHLIKTRGQQVTLRCSSQSGHNTVSWYQQALGQGPQFIFQYYREEENGRGNFPPRFSGLQFPNYSSELNVNALELDDSALYLCASSLAGTASGNTIYFGEGSWLTVV.